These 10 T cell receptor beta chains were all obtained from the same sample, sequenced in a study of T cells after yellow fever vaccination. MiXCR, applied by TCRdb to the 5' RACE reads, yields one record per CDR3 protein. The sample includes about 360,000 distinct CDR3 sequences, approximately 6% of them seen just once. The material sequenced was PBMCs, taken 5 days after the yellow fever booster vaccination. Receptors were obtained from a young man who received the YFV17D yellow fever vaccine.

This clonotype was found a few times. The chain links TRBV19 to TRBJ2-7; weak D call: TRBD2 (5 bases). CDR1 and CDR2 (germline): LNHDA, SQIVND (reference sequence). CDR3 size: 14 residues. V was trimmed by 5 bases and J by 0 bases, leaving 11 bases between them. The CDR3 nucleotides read TGTGCCAGTAGTTCCGACTACTTCTCCTACGAGCAGTACTTC. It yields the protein CASSSDYFSYEQYF.

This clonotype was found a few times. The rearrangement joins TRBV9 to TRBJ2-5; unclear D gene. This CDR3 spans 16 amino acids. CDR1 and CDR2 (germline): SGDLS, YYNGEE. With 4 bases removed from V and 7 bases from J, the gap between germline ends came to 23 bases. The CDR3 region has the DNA TGTGCCAGCAGCCCTTTTGGCATGTCCCCCGGGTGGACCCAGTACTTC. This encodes CASSPFGMSPGWTQYF.

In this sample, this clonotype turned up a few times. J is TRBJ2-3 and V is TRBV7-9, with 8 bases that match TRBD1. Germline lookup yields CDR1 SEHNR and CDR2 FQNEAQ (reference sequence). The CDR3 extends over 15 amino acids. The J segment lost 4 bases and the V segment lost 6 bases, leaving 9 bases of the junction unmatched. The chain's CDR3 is CASSYQARGPDTQYF. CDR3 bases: TGTGCCAGCAGTTACCAGGCCAGGGGGCCAGATACGCAGTATTTT.

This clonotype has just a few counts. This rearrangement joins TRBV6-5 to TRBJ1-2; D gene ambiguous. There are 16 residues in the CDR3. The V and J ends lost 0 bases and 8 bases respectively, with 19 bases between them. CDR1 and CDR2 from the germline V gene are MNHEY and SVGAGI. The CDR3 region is CASSYSFRETGFGYTF. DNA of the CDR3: TGTGCCAGCAGTTACTCGTTTAGAGAGACCGGGTTCGGCTACACCTTC.

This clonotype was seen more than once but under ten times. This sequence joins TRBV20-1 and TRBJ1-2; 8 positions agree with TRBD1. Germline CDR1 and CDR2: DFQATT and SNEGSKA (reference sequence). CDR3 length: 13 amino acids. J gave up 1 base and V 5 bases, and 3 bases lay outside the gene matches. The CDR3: CSAAGQDNYGYTF. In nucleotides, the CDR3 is TGCAGTGCTGCGGGACAGGATAACTATGGCTACACCTTC.

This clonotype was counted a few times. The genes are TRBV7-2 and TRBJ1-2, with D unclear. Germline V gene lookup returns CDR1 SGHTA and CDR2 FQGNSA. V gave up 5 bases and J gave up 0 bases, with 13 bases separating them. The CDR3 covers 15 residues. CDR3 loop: CASSPQTLANYGYTF. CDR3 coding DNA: TGTGCCAGCAGCCCCCAAACTCTAGCTAACTATGGCTACACCTTC.

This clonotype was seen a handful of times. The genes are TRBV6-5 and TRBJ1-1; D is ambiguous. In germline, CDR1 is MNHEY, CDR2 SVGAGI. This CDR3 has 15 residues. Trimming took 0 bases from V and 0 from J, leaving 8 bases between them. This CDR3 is CASSYSRGVNTEAFF. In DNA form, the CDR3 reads TGTGCCAGCAGTTACTCGAGAGGCGTGAACACTGAAGCTTTCTTT.

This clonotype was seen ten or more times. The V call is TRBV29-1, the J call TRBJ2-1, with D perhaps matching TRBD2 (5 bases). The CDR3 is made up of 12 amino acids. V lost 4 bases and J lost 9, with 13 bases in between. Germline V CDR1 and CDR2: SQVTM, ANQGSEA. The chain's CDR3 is CSVASLSGEQFF. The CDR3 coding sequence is TGCAGCGTTGCGAGCCTCAGCGGTGAGCAGTTCTTC.

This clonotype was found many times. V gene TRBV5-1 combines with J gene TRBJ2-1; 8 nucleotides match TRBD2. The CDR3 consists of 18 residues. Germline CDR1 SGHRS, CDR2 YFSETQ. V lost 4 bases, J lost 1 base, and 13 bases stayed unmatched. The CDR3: CASSKYLTSVGSYNEQFF. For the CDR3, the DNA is TGCGCCAGCAGCAAGTATCTGACTAGCGTTGGGTCCTACAATGAGCAGTTCTTC.

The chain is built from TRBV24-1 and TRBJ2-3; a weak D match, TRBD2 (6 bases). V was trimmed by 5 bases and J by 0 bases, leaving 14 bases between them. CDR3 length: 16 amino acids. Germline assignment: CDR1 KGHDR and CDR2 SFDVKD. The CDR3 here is CATSGGPGLSTDTQYF. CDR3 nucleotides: TGTGCCACCAGTGGAGGCCCGGGACTGAGCACAGATACGCAGTATTTT.